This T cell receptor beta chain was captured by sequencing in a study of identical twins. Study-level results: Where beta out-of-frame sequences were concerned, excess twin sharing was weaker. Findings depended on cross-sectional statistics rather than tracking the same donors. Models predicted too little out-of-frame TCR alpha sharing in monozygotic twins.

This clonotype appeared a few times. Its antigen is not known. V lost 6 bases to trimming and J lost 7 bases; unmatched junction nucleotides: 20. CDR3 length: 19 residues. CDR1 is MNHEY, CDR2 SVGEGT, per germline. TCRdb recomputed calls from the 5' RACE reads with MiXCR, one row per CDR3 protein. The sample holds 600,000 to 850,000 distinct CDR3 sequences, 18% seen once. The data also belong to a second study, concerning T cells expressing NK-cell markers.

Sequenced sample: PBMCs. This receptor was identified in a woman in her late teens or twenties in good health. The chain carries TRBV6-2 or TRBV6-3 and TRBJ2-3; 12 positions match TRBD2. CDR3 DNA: TGTGCCAGCAGCGAAGGGACAGGGAGGACTAGCGGGGCCTACTATACGCAGTATTTT. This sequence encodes CASSEGTGRTSGAYYTQYF.